This TCR beta chain was recorded in a study of beta chain features in type 1 diabetes. Study background: Cell yields, gender and age were comparable in patients and healthy donors. Sorted cells from all samples, numbering 107,917,701, were examined.

Germline CDR1 is SGHTA and CDR2 is FQGNSA. V was pared by 3 bases and J by 1 base, with 2 bases of the junction left unmatched. The CDR3 runs to 14 residues. Findings and limits, study-wide: HLA effects on TCRB rearrangement stayed unresolved here. Patients with Type 1 diabetes showed moderately but significantly shorter TCRB CDR3s in all four CD4+ subsets.

Points on this clone: Its antigen is not identified.

Of the isolated RNA, all was reverse transcribed, and so the sequenced material was expressed TCRB transcripts. Using immunoSEQ multiplex PCR, the repertoire was profiled, and TCRdb retains in-frame clones only, with some absent. There are under 450,000 clones in the sample; approximately 14% occur only once, and less than 0.04% lies in the top ten. Material: naive CD4+ T cells from blood. The TCR comes from a man aged 25-40 years in good health. J is TRBJ2-5 and V is TRBV7-2; TRBD2 agrees at 7 bases. The CDR3 loop is CASSFGRVQETQYF. CDR3 DNA sequence: TGTGCCAGCAGCTTTGGGAGGGTCCAAGAGACCCAGTACTTC.